These 11 T cell receptor beta chains share one sample of origin, sequenced in a study of T-cell reconstitution after alpha-beta-depleted transplantation in children. Preparation of the TCRbeta library used unique molecular identifiers. TCRdb called the PCR reads again in MiXCR, with one record for every CDR3 protein. The sample lists approximately 300,000 distinct CDR3 sequences, about 9.4% occurring once. Source: PBMCs, taken before TCRalphabeta/CD19-depleted stem cell transplant. Receptors originate from a boy in the first two years of life with acute myeloid leukemia, due to receive a stem cell transplant.

This clonotype has just a few counts. Germline and junction disagree at one end, which may indicate a read error. The genes are TRBV6-1 and TRBJ2-7; D possibly corresponds to TRBD1 (5 bases). Germline V gene sequence: CDR1 MNHNS, CDR2 SASEGT. CDR3 length: 11 residues. The CDR3 coding sequence is TGTGCCAGCAGTGAAAGGGGCCCGGTGGTCTTC. This sequence encodes CASSERGPVVF.

This clonotype was seen many times. The DNA is omitted, as the CDR3 cannot be located on it reliably, and the CDR3 follows TCRdb's listing. This CDR3 reads CASSSSTGPNEKLFF. The rearrangement joins TRBV28 to TRBJ1-4; the D call in the table, TRBD1, was not verified against the DNA. The length of the CDR3 is 15 amino acids, counting both ends. Per germline, CDR1 MDHEN and CDR2 SYDVKM.

This clonotype was recorded many times. CDR3 region: CSANRDRVSEQYF. The DNA of the CDR3 is TGCAGTGCTAATCGGGACAGAGTCTCAGAGCAGTACTTC. This rearrangement joins TRBV20-1 to TRBJ2-7; the match to TRBD1 covers 7 bases. This CDR3 contains 13 residues. V trimming: 4 bases; J trimming: 7 bases; junction bases outside the gene matches: 10. Germline loops: CDR1 DFQATT, CDR2 SNEGSKA (reference sequence).

This clonotype was counted at least ten times. The V call is TRBV28, the J call TRBJ1-1; D is perhaps TRBD1 (5 bases). The CDR3 covers 15 residues. V lost 1 base and J 0 bases, leaving 9 bases between the germline ends. In germline, CDR1 is MDHEN, CDR2 SYDVKM. CDR3 amino acids: CASSLSAGMNTEAFF. DNA of the CDR3: TGTGCCAGCAGTTTATCAGCAGGGATGAACACTGAAGCTTTCTTT.

In its sample, this clonotype was seen many times. The chain links TRBV7-9 to TRBJ2-7; D is ambiguous. CDR1 is SEHNR and CDR2 is FQNEAQ in the germline V gene (reference sequence). Trimming removed 3 bases at V and 2 bases at J, with 8 bases between. The CDR3 is 13 residues long. In DNA form, the CDR3 reads TGTGCCAGCAGCTTCCTGACCACCTACGAGCAGTACTTC. Translation gives CASSFLTTYEQYF.

This clonotype has ten or more counts. The rearrangement joins TRBV4-2 to TRBJ2-5, with TRBD2 matching over 12 bases. There are 16 residues in the CDR3. J lost 4 bases, V lost 1 base, and 4 bases had no gene match. Germline lookup yields CDR1 LGHNA and CDR2 YNFKEQ. The CDR3 spells CASSQGETSGRETQYF. The CDR3 DNA reads TGTGCCAGCAGCCAAGGAGAGACTAGCGGGAGAGAGACCCAGTACTTC.

This clonotype was recorded at least ten times. The V gene is TRBV18, the J gene TRBJ1-5, with D hard to call. CDR1 KGHSH and CDR2 LQKENI come from the germline V gene. The V and J ends lost 2 bases and 3 bases respectively, with 8 bases between them. The CDR3 runs 14 residues. Here the CDR3 DNA reads TGTGCCAGCTCACCATCGAGGACCAATCAGCCCCAGCATTTT. It translates to CASSPSRTNQPQHF.

This clonotype showed up many times. This chain joins TRBV19 and TRBJ2-1; perhaps TRBD2 as D (6 bases). Germline loops: CDR1 LNHDA, CDR2 SQIVND (reference sequence). V lost 3 bases to trimming and J lost 5 bases, with 17 bases between them. The CDR3 contains 16 residues. CDR3 protein: CASSILSQRLDNEQFF. The CDR3 DNA reads TGTGCCAGTAGTATTCTATCGCAGAGACTAGACAATGAGCAGTTCTTC.

The sample holds a few counts of this clonotype. This sequence joins TRBV27 and TRBJ2-1; D gene uncertain. Germline-derived CDR1 and CDR2 are MNHEY and SMNVEV (reference sequence). Trimming pared 3 bases from V and 6 bases from J, leaving 6 bases between. The CDR3 runs to 12 residues. CDR3: CASSFHLNEQFF. The CDR3 bases are TGTGCCAGCAGTTTTCACCTCAATGAGCAGTTCTTC.

The chain couples TRBV7-6 to TRBJ2-4; the D gene could be TRBD1 or TRBD2 (7 bases each). Germline V gene sequence: CDR1 SGHVS, CDR2 FNYEAQ. This CDR3 has 17 residues. Trimming took off 1 base at V and 0 bases at J, with 13 bases between the two ends. The CDR3 loop reads CASSLDQGGLAKNIQYF. CDR3 nucleotide sequence: TGTGCCAGCAGCTTAGACCAGGGGGGGCTAGCCAAAAACATTCAGTACTTC.

This clonotype was recorded many times. This rearrangement joins TRBV10-3 to TRBJ2-7; D could derive from TRBD1 or TRBD2 (7 bases each). With 6 bases removed from V and 5 bases from J, the gap between germline ends came to 20 bases. Germline CDR1 is ENHRY and CDR2 is SYGVKD. This CDR3 comprises 15 residues. DNA of the CDR3: TGTGCCATCAGCCTAACAGGGGAGGGTTACAACGAGCAGTACTTC. This gives the protein CAISLTGEGYNEQYF.